This TCR beta chain was identified in a study of monozygotic twins with inflammatory bowel disease. Notes on the study in general: The data gave no support to a single strong IBD-associated signal or clonotype. Patients with IBD had less TCRbeta diversity (inverse Simpson) than their healthy co-twins.

TCRdb re-called the 5' RACE reads; one entry per CDR3 protein, DNA not given. In total, the table holds fewer than 550,000 distinct CDR3 sequences. Germline-derived CDR1 and CDR2 are GTSNPN and SVGIG (reference sequence). The CDR3 has 12 residues. On this clonotype itself: Its antigen is not identified.

Sequenced input: blood. This receptor was identified in a human donor with ulcerative colitis or Crohn's disease, or a healthy co-twin of an affected twin (not recorded which). The chain recombines TRBV30 with TRBJ1-1; the TRBD1 assignment by TCRdb is unverifiable without DNA. The CDR3 here is CALSTGRTEAFF.